This T cell receptor beta chain was profiled in a study of blood T cell repertoires in COVID-19. CDR3 size: 14 residues. CDR1 and CDR2 from the germline V gene are SNHLY and FYNNEI. Trimming removed 4 bases at V and 3 bases at J, with 13 bases between. Profiling relied on immunoSEQ multiplex PCR, and the TCRdb table lists in-frame clones only, not all of them. The repertoire consists of approximately 73,000 clones, with over 65% occurring once and the leading ten covering around 0.83%. The specimen sequenced was peripheral blood. This receptor was obtained from a woman in her 70s with acute or convalescent COVID-19. This chain joins TRBV2 and TRBJ2-7, with no clear D. The CDR3 loop is CASSADLDRYEQYF. DNA of the CDR3: TGTGCCAGCAGTGCCGACTTAGACCGCTACGAGCAGTACTTC.